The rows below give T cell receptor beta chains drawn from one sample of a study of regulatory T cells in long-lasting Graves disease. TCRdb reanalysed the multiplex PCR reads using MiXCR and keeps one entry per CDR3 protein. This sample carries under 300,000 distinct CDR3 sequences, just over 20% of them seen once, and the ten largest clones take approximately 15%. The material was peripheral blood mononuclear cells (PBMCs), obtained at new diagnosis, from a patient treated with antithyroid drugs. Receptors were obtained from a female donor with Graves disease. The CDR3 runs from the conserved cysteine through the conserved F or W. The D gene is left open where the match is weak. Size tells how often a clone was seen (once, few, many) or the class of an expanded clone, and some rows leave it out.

cdr3_nt: TGCAGTGCTAGGGGGAATCAGAACACTGAAGCTTTCTTT; cdr3_aa: CSARGNQNTEAFF; clone_size: many; j_call: TRBJ1-1; v_call: TRBV20-1; d_call: NA
cdr3_nt: TGTGCCAGCAGTTTGTGGGGAGGATACGAGCAGTACTTC; cdr3_aa: CASSLWGGYEQYF; clone_size: many; j_call: TRBJ2-7; v_call: TRBV27; d_call: NA
cdr3_nt: TGTGCCAGCAGTTATACCGGGACAGAGAATGAAAAACTGTTTTTT; cdr3_aa: CASSYTGTENEKLFF; clone_size: many; j_call: TRBJ1-4; v_call: TRBV2; d_call: TRBD1
cdr3_nt: TGCAGCGTTGTAGGGACTAGCGACACAGATACGCAGTATTTT; cdr3_aa: CSVVGTSDTDTQYF; clone_size: NA; j_call: TRBJ2-3; v_call: TRBV29-1; d_call: TRBD2
cdr3_nt: TGTGCCTGTCTACTAGCGGGCGGATCGGAAGAGACCCAGTACTTC; cdr3_aa: CACLLAGGSEETQYF; clone_size: NA; j_call: TRBJ2-5; v_call: TRBV30; d_call: TRBD2
cdr3_nt: TGCAGATTAGAGACCCAGTACTTC; cdr3_aa: CRLETQYF; clone_size: many; j_call: TRBJ2-5; v_call: TRBV29-1; d_call: NA
cdr3_nt: NA; cdr3_aa: CASTSGRGRWQPQHF; clone_size: few; j_call: TRBJ1-5; v_call: TRBV19; d_call: NA
cdr3_nt: TGTGCCAGCAGTTTATCCACAGGGTTGAGGGGCCAGCCCCAGCATTTT; cdr3_aa: CASSLSTGLRGQPQHF; clone_size: few; j_call: TRBJ1-5; v_call: TRBV28; d_call: NA
cdr3_nt: TGTGCCAGCAGCCCAGGGGGGTATACGCAGTATTTT; cdr3_aa: CASSPGGYTQYF; clone_size: many; j_call: TRBJ2-3; v_call: TRBV9; d_call: NA
cdr3_nt: TGTGCCAGCACGGGAACCTACAATGAGCAGTTCTTC; cdr3_aa: CASTGTYNEQFF; clone_size: NA; j_call: TRBJ2-1; v_call: TRBV6-2/TRBV6-3; d_call: NA
cdr3_nt: TGTGTCAGCAGTTTAGGAGGGGGGGTCGGGGAGACCCAGTACTTC; cdr3_aa: CVSSLGGGVGETQYF; clone_size: few; j_call: TRBJ2-5; v_call: TRBV27; d_call: NA
cdr3_nt: TGTGCCAGCAGTGATCCGGGACTAGCGGGGTTTAAAGAGCAGTTCTTC; cdr3_aa: CASSDPGLAGFKEQFF; clone_size: many; j_call: TRBJ2-1; v_call: TRBV28; d_call: TRBD2
cdr3_nt: TGCAGCGCCGGACTAGCGGGGGGGAACACCGGGGAGCTGTTTTTT; cdr3_aa: CSAGLAGGNTGELFF; clone_size: NA; j_call: TRBJ2-2; v_call: TRBV29-1; d_call: TRBD2
cdr3_nt: TGTGCCAGCAGACGCATGTCAGCGGGGGGATTCGTAAATACGCAGTATTTT; cdr3_aa: CASRRMSAGGFVNTQYF; clone_size: NA; j_call: TRBJ2-3; v_call: TRBV2; d_call: TRBD2
cdr3_nt: TGTGCCAGCAGCGACCGCCCGACTAGCGGGGGGGGGGAGCTGTTTTTT; cdr3_aa: CASSDRPTSGGGELFF; clone_size: few; j_call: TRBJ2-2; v_call: TRBV4-2; d_call: TRBD2
cdr3_nt: TGTGCCAGTAGTGTTGCTTGGGGACACACTGAAGCTTTCTTT; cdr3_aa: CASSVAWGHTEAFF; clone_size: NA; j_call: TRBJ1-1; v_call: TRBV19; d_call: NA
cdr3_nt: TGTGCCAGCAGCTTGATGAACACTGAAGCTTTCTTT; cdr3_aa: CASSLMNTEAFF; clone_size: many; j_call: TRBJ1-1; v_call: TRBV5-6; d_call: NA
cdr3_nt: TGTGCCAACAGTCCTTACCGCGGGAATGAGCAGTTCTTC; cdr3_aa: CANSPYRGNEQFF; clone_size: NA; j_call: TRBJ2-1; v_call: TRBV6-5; d_call: NA
cdr3_nt: TGTGCCAGCAGTCCGGAAGGGACGGCGAACACCGGGGAGCTGTTTTTT; cdr3_aa: CASSPEGTANTGELFF; clone_size: many; j_call: TRBJ2-2; v_call: TRBV12-3/TRBV12-4; d_call: NA
cdr3_nt: TGTGCCAGCAGCCCAGGCCTGGGACAGGGGAACACCGGGGAGCTGTTTTTT; cdr3_aa: CASSPGLGQGNTGELFF; clone_size: NA; j_call: TRBJ2-2; v_call: TRBV7-8; d_call: TRBD1
cdr3_nt: TGCGCCAGCAGCCAACACCCGACAGAGACCGGGGAGCTGTTTTTT; cdr3_aa: CASSQHPTETGELFF; clone_size: many; j_call: TRBJ2-2; v_call: TRBV4-3; d_call: NA
cdr3_nt: TGTGCCACCAGTGACCTGGGACAGGGGGTCGCTGGCTACACCTTC; cdr3_aa: CATSDLGQGVAGYTF; clone_size: NA; j_call: TRBJ1-2; v_call: TRBV24-1; d_call: TRBD1
cdr3_nt: TGTGCCAGCAGCCCGAGGATATGGAGGAACACTGAAGCTTTCTTT; cdr3_aa: CASSPRIWRNTEAFF; clone_size: NA; j_call: TRBJ1-1; v_call: TRBV7-9; d_call: NA
cdr3_nt: TGTGCCACCAGTGCCCAGGGGGCCAACACTGAAGCTTTCTTT; cdr3_aa: CATSAQGANTEAFF; clone_size: many; j_call: TRBJ1-1; v_call: TRBV24-1; d_call: TRBD1
cdr3_nt: TGTGCCAGCAGAGACTTTGGACAGGCAGCTAACTATGGCTACACCTTC; cdr3_aa: CASRDFGQAANYGYTF; clone_size: many; j_call: TRBJ1-2; v_call: TRBV28; d_call: TRBD1
cdr3_nt: TGTGCCACCAGTGAATCCACATCTAGCGGGAACTACGAGCAGTACTTC; cdr3_aa: CATSESTSSGNYEQYF; clone_size: NA; j_call: TRBJ2-7; v_call: TRBV24-1; d_call: TRBD2
cdr3_nt: TGCGCCAGCAGCCTGCGACCCGGGAGCTCCTACGAGCAGTACTTC; cdr3_aa: CASSLRPGSSYEQYF; clone_size: many; j_call: TRBJ2-7; v_call: TRBV5-1; d_call: NA
cdr3_nt: TGTGCCAGCAGTACCGGGGGGGCCTACAATGAGCAGTTCTTC; cdr3_aa: CASSTGGAYNEQFF; clone_size: many; j_call: TRBJ2-1; v_call: TRBV27; d_call: TRBD2
cdr3_nt: TGTGCCAGCAGCTACTCCGACAGGGAAACTTCACCCCTCCACTTT; cdr3_aa: CASSYSDRETSPLHF; clone_size: few; j_call: TRBJ1-6; v_call: TRBV4-2; d_call: TRBD1
cdr3_nt: TGTGCCAGCAGCTTACGCGAGGCGGGGGCCAACGTCCTGACTTTC; cdr3_aa: CASSLREAGANVLTF; clone_size: many; j_call: TRBJ2-6; v_call: TRBV11-3; d_call: NA
cdr3_nt: TGTGCCAGCAGAAGGACTCTAAGAGGGGAGCAGTACTTC; cdr3_aa: CASRRTLRGEQYF; clone_size: many; j_call: TRBJ2-7; v_call: TRBV2; d_call: NA
cdr3_nt: TGTGCCAGCTCCTGGGGCAGCCTGAACACTGAAGCTTTCTTT; cdr3_aa: CASSWGSLNTEAFF; clone_size: NA; j_call: TRBJ1-1; v_call: TRBV6-2/TRBV6-3; d_call: NA
cdr3_nt: TGTGCCAGCGGAGAACAGGGAAGCAAAAACATTCAGTACTTC; cdr3_aa: CASGEQGSKNIQYF; clone_size: many; j_call: TRBJ2-4; v_call: TRBV28; d_call: NA
cdr3_nt: TGTGCCAGCAGCTCGTCCCGGGGTAACAATCAGCCCCAGCATTTT; cdr3_aa: CASSSSRGNNQPQHF; clone_size: many; j_call: TRBJ1-5; v_call: TRBV7-2; d_call: NA
cdr3_nt: TGTGCCTGGAGTCCCTGGACAGAAGAGACCCAGTACTTC; cdr3_aa: CAWSPWTEETQYF; clone_size: many; j_call: TRBJ2-5; v_call: TRBV30; d_call: NA
cdr3_nt: TGTGCCAGCAGCCAAGAGACCGAAGTCAACTACAATGAGCAGTTCTTC; cdr3_aa: CASSQETEVNYNEQFF; clone_size: many; j_call: TRBJ2-1; v_call: TRBV14; d_call: NA
cdr3_nt: TGTGCCAGCAGTGTGGAGCGAGAGACCCGGTACTTC; cdr3_aa: CASSVERETRYF; clone_size: many; j_call: TRBJ2-5; v_call: TRBV2; d_call: NA
cdr3_nt: TGTGCCAGCAGTTTTGGCAAGAACACTGAAGCTTTCTTT; cdr3_aa: CASSFGKNTEAFF; clone_size: NA; j_call: TRBJ1-1; v_call: TRBV12-3/TRBV12-4; d_call: NA
cdr3_nt: TGTGCCAGCAGGCGGGGAGTCGGCTATGGCTACACCTTC; cdr3_aa: CASRRGVGYGYTF; clone_size: many; j_call: TRBJ1-2; v_call: TRBV6-1; d_call: NA
cdr3_nt: TGTGCCAGCAGTTTGAGTAGCGGGAGTCCAAGTTACAATGAGCAGTTCTTC; cdr3_aa: CASSLSSGSPSYNEQFF; clone_size: NA; j_call: TRBJ2-1; v_call: TRBV28; d_call: TRBD2
cdr3_nt: TGCAGTGCTAGAGAGGGACTAGCGGGAAGTGAGCAGTACTTC; cdr3_aa: CSAREGLAGSEQYF; clone_size: many; j_call: TRBJ2-7; v_call: TRBV20-1; d_call: TRBD2
cdr3_nt: TGCGCCAGCAGCCAAGATCCAGGGAATAGAGAGACCCAGTACTTC; cdr3_aa: CASSQDPGNRETQYF; clone_size: NA; j_call: TRBJ2-5; v_call: TRBV4-3; d_call: NA
cdr3_nt: TGCGCCAGCAGCGTAACTCCAAGGCCGACGACTAATGAAAAACTGTTTTTT; cdr3_aa: CASSVTPRPTTNEKLFF; clone_size: NA; j_call: TRBJ1-4; v_call: TRBV5-1; d_call: NA
cdr3_nt: TGTGCCACCAGCAGGAGAGCAGTACAAGAGACCCAGTACTTC; cdr3_aa: CATSRRAVQETQYF; clone_size: many; j_call: TRBJ2-5; v_call: TRBV15; d_call: NA
cdr3_nt: TGTGCCAGCAGCTTAGCAACACGGGGGACCCAGTACTTC; cdr3_aa: CASSLATRGTQYF; clone_size: many; j_call: TRBJ2-5; v_call: TRBV7-2; d_call: NA
cdr3_nt: TGTGCCAGCAGCGCACCGGGACTAGAATTGGACAATGAGCAGTTCTTC; cdr3_aa: CASSAPGLELDNEQFF; clone_size: NA; j_call: TRBJ2-1; v_call: TRBV9; d_call: TRBD2
cdr3_nt: TGTGCCAGCCGTCGAGGGGTGGTAGATACGCAGTATTTT; cdr3_aa: CASRRGVVDTQYF; clone_size: many; j_call: TRBJ2-3; v_call: TRBV27; d_call: NA
cdr3_nt: TGTGCCAGCAGTTACTCGAGAATGGGCCGTGAGACCCAGTACTTC; cdr3_aa: CASSYSRMGRETQYF; clone_size: many; j_call: TRBJ2-5; v_call: TRBV6-5; d_call: NA
cdr3_nt: TGTGCCAGCAGCCAAGACTACGCCGGGGAGCTGTTTTTT; cdr3_aa: CASSQDYAGELFF; clone_size: NA; j_call: TRBJ2-2; v_call: TRBV3-1; d_call: NA
cdr3_nt: TGCGCCAGCAGCCGAACGGACAGGGTGGAGACCCAGTACTTC; cdr3_aa: CASSRTDRVETQYF; clone_size: many; j_call: TRBJ2-5; v_call: TRBV4-1; d_call: TRBD1
cdr3_nt: TGTGCCAGCTCACCGGGGGCGTCCTACGAGCAGTACTTC; cdr3_aa: CASSPGASYEQYF; clone_size: many; j_call: TRBJ2-7; v_call: TRBV18; d_call: NA
cdr3_nt: TGTGCCAGCAGCTTGGGAGAGCTTACAGATACGCAGTATTTT; cdr3_aa: CASSLGELTDTQYF; clone_size: many; j_call: TRBJ2-3; v_call: TRBV11-3; d_call: NA
cdr3_nt: TGTGCCAGCAAACTAGCGGGTGAAGAGACCCAGTACTTC; cdr3_aa: CASKLAGEETQYF; clone_size: once; j_call: TRBJ2-5; v_call: TRBV11-1; d_call: TRBD2
cdr3_nt: TGTGCCAGCAGCCCACAAATAGTCGGGATTTCCTACAATGAGCAGTTCTTC; cdr3_aa: CASSPQIVGISYNEQFF; clone_size: many; j_call: TRBJ2-1; v_call: TRBV11-3; d_call: NA
cdr3_nt: TGTGCCAGCAGCCCAGCGGGCAACTACGAGCAGTACTTC; cdr3_aa: CASSPAGNYEQYF; clone_size: NA; j_call: TRBJ2-7; v_call: TRBV7-8; d_call: NA
cdr3_nt: TGTGCCAGGGGGGGACTAGCGAACACCGGGGAGCTGTTTTTT; cdr3_aa: CARGGLANTGELFF; clone_size: many; j_call: TRBJ2-2; v_call: TRBV3-2; d_call: NA
cdr3_nt: TGTGCCAGCGCCTTTGGAGGGACCCAGGGGGTACTTACAGATACGCAGTATTTT; cdr3_aa: CASAFGGTQGVLTDTQYF; clone_size: many; j_call: TRBJ2-3; v_call: TRBV4-2; d_call: NA
cdr3_nt: TGCACCACGCGAGCTCGGGGGTCGAACACCGGGGAGCTGTTTTTT; cdr3_aa: CTTRARGSNTGELFF; clone_size: many; j_call: TRBJ2-2; v_call: TRBV20-1; d_call: NA